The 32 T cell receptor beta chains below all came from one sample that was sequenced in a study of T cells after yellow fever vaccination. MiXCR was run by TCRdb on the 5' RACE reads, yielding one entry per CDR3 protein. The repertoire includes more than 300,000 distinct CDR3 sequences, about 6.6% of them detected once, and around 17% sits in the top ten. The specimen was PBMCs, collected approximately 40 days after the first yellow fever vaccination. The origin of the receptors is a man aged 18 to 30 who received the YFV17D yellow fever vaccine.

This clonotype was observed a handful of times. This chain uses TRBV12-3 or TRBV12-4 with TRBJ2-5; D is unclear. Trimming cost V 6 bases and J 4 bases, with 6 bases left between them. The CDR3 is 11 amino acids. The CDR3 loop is CASRDSETQYF. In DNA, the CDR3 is TGTGCCAGCAGGGATTCAGAGACCCAGTACTTC.

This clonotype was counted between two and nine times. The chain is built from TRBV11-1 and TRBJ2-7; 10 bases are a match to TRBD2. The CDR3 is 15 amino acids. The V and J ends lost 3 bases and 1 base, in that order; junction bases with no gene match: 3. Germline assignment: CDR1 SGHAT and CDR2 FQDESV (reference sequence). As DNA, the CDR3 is TGTGCCAGCAGCTTTGTAGCGGGGGGATCCTACGAGCAGTACTTC. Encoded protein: CASSFVAGGSYEQYF.

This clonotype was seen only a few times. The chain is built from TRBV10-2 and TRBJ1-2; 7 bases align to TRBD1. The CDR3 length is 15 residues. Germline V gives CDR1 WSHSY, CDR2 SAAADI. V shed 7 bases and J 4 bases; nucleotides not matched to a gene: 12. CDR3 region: CASTKTGFEGYGYTF. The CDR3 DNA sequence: TGCGCCAGCACCAAGACAGGGTTCGAGGGCTATGGCTACACCTTC.

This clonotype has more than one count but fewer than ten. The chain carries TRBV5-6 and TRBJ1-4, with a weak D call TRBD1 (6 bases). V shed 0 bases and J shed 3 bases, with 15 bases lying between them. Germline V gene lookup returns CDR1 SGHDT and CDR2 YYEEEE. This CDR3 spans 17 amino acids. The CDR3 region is CASSLGPFPGANEKLFF. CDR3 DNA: TGTGCCAGCAGCTTGGGCCCGTTCCCAGGGGCTAATGAAAAACTGTTTTTT.

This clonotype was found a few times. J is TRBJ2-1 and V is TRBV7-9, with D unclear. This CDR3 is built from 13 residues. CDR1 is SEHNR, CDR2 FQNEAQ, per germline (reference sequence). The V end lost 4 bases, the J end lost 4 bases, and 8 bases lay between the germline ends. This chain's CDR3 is CASSSTAYNEQFF. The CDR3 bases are TGTGCCAGCAGCTCAACAGCGTACAATGAGCAGTTCTTC.

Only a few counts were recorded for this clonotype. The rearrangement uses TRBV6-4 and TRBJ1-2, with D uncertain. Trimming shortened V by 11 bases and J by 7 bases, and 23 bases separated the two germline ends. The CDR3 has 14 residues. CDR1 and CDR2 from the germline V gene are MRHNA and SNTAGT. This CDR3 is CAGHPCEGSGGYTF. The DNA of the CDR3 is TGTGCCGGTCACCCCTGCGAAGGGAGCGGTGGCTACACCTTC.

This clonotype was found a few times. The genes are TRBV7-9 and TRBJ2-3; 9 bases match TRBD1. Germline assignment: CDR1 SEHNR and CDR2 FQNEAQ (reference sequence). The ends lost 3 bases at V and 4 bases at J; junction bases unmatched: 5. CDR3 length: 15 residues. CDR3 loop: CASSFSGQGSDTQYF. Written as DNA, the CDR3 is TGTGCCAGCAGCTTTTCGGGACAGGGATCAGATACGCAGTATTTT.

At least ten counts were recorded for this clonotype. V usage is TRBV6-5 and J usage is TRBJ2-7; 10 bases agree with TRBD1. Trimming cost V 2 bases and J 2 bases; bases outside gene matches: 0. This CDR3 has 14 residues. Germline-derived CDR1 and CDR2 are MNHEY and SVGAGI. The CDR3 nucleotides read TGTGCCAGCAGTTACGGACAGGGGGCCTACGAGCAGTACTTC. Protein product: CASSYGQGAYEQYF.

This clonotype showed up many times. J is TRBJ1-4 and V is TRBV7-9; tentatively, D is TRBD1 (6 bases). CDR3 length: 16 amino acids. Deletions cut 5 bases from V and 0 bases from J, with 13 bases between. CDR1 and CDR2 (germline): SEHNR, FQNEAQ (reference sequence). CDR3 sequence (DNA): TGTGCCAGCAGCCCTAGGGGGGGGACAACTAATGAAAAACTGTTTTTT. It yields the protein CASSPRGGTTNEKLFF. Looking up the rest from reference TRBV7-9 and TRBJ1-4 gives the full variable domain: DTGVSQNPRHKITKRGQNVTFRCDPISEHNRLYWYRQTLGQGPEFLTYFQNEAQLEKSRLLSDRFSAERPKGSFSTLEIQRTEQGDSAMYLCASSPRGGTTNEKLFFGSGTQLSVL.

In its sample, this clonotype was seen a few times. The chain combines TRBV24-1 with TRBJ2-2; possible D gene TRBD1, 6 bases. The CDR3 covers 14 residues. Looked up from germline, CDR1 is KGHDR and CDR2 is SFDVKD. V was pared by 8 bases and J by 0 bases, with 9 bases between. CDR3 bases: TGTGCCACCACCTGGGACACGAACACCGGGGAGCTGTTTTTT. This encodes CATTWDTNTGELFF.

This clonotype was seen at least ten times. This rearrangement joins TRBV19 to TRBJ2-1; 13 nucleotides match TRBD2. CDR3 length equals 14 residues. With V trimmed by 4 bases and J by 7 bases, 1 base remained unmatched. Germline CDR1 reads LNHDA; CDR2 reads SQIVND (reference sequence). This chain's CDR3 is CASSRGLAGNEQFF. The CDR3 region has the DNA TGTGCCAGTAGTAGGGGACTAGCGGGGAATGAGCAGTTCTTC.

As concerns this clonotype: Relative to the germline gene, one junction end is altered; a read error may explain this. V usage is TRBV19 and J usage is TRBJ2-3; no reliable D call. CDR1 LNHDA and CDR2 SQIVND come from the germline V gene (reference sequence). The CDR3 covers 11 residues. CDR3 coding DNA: TGTGCCAGTAGGACCGCAGATACGCTGTATTTT. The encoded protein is CASRTADTLYF.

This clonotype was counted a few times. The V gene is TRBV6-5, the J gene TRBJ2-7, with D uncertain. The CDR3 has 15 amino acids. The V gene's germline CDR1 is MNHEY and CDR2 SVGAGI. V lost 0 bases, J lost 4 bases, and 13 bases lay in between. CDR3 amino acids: CASSYSIGLGYEQYV. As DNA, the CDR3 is TGTGCCAGCAGTTACTCGATCGGCCTGGGGTACGAGCAGTACGTC.

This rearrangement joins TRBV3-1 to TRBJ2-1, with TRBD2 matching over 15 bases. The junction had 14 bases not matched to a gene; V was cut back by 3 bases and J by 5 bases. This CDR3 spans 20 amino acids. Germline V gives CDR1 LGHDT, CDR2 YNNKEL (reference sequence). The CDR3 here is CASSQAGLAGGSSLNNEQFF. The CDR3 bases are TGTGCCAGCAGCCAGGCAGGACTAGCGGGGGGGTCCTCATTAAACAATGAGCAGTTCTTC.

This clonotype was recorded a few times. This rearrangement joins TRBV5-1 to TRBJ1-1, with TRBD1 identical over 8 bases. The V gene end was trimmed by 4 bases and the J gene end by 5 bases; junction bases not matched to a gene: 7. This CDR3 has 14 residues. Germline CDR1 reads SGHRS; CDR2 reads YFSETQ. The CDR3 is CASSGGTGGTEAFF. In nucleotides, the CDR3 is TGCGCCAGCAGCGGTGGGACAGGTGGGACTGAAGCTTTCTTT.

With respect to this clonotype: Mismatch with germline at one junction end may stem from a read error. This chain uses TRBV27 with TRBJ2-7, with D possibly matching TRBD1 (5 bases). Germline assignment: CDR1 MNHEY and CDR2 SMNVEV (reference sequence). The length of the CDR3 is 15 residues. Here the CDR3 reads CGSSLSGRASYEQYF. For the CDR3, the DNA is TGTGGCAGCAGTTTATCGGGCAGGGCCTCCTACGAGCAGTACTTC.

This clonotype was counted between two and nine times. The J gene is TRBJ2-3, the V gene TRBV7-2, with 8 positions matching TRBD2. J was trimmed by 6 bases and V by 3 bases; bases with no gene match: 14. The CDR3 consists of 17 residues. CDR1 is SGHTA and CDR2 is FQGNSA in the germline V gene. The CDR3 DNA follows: TGTGCCAGCAGCTTGGTGGGACTAGTTGTCTTATCCGATACGCAGTATTTT. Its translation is CASSLVGLVVLSDTQYF.

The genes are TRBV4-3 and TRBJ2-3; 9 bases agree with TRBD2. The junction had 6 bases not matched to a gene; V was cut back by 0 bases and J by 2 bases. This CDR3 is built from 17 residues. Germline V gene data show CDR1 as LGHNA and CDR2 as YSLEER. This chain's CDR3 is CASSQDQRGGATDTQYF. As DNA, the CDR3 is TGCGCCAGCAGCCAAGATCAGCGCGGGGGGGCCACAGATACGCAGTATTTT.

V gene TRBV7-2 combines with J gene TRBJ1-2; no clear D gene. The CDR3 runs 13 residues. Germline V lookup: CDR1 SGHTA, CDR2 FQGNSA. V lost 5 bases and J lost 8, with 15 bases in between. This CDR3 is CASSPRGQLGYTF. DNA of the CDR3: TGTGCCAGCAGCCCCCGAGGGCAGCTCGGCTACACCTTC.

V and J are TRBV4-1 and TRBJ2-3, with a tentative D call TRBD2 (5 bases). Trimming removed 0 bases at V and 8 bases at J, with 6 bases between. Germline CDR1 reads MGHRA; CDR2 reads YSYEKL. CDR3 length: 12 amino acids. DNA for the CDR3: TGCGCCAGCAGCCAAGAGGCGGGTACGCAGTATTTT. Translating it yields CASSQEAGTQYF.

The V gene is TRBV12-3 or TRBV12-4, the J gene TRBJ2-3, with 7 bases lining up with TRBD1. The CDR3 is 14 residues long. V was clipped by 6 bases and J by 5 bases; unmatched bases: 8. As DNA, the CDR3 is TGTGCCAGCAGACTAGACAGGGCCCAAGATACGCAGTATTTT. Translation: CASRLDRAQDTQYF.

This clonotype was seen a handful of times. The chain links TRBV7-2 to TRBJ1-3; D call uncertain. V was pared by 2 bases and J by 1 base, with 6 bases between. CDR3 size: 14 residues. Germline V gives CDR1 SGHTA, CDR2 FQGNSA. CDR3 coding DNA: TGTGCCAGCAGCTTAACACTGTCTGGAAACACCATATATTTT. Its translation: CASSLTLSGNTIYF.

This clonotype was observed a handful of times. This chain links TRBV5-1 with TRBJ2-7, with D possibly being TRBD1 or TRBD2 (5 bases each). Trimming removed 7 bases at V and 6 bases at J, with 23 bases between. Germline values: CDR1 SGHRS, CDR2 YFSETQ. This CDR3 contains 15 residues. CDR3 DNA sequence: TGCGCCAGCCGCAGGGACGGAACGGTCCCAACCGAGCAGTACTTC. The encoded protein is CASRRDGTVPTEQYF.

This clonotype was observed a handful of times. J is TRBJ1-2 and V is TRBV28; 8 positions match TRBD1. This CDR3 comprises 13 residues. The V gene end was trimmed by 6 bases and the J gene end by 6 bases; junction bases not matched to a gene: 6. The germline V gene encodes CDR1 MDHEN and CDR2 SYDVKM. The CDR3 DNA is TGTGCCAGCAGAATCGGACAGGGAGATGGCTACACCTTC. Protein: CASRIGQGDGYTF.

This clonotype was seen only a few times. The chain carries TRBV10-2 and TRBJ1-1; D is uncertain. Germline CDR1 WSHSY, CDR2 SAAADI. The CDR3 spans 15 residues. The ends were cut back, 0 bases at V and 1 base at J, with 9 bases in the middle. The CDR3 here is CASSESGGKNTEAFF. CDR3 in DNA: TGCGCCAGCAGTGAGTCGGGAGGGAAGAACACTGAAGCTTTCTTT.

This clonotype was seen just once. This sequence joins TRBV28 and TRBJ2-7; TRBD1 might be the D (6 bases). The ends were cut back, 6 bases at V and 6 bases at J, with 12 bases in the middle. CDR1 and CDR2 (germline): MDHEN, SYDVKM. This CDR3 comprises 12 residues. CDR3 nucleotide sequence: TGTGCCAGCAGCCCCACAGGGACCGAGCAGTACGTC. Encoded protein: CASSPTGTEQYV.

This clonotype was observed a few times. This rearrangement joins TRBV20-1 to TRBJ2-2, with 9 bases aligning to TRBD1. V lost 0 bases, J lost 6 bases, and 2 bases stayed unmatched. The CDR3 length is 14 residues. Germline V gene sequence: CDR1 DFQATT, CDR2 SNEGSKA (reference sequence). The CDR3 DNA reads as TGCAGTGCTAGAGAGGGACAGGGCCCCGGGGAGCTGTTTTTT. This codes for CSAREGQGPGELFF.

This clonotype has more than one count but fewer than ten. The CDR3 DNA reads TGTGCCAGCAGCCGCGCGTCGGTCTGGAACGCCTATGGCTACACCTTC. It codes for CASSRASVWNAYGYTF. The chain joins TRBV5-6 to TRBJ1-2; unclear D gene. V was trimmed by 4 bases and J by 4 bases, leaving 20 bases between them. CDR1 and CDR2 (germline): SGHDT, YYEEEE. The CDR3 has 16 residues. The full variable domain, with the rest looked up from reference TRBV5-6 and TRBJ1-2, is DAGVTQSPTHLIKTRGQQVTLRCSPKSGHDTVSWYQQALGQGPQFIFQYYEEEERQRGNFPDRFSGHQFPNYSSELNVNALLLGDSALYLCASSRASVWNAYGYTFGSGTRLTVV.

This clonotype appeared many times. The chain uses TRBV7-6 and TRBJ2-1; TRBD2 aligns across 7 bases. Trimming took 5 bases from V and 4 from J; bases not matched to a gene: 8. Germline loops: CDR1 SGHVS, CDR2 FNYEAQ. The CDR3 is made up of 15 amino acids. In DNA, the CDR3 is TGTGCCAGCAGCCCTAGTCACGGGAGGTACAATGAGCAGTTCTTC. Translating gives CASSPSHGRYNEQFF. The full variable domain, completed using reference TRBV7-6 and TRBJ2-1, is GAGVSQSPRYKVTKRGQDVALRCDPISGHVSLYWYRQALGQGPEFLTYFNYEAQQDKSGLPNDRFSAERPEGSISTLTIQRTEQRDSAMYRCASSPSHGRYNEQFFGPGTRLTVL.

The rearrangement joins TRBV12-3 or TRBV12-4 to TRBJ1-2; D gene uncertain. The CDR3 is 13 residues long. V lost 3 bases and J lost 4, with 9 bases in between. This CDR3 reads CASSFLSSYGYTF. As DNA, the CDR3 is TGTGCCAGCAGTTTTTTATCCAGCTATGGCTACACCTTC.

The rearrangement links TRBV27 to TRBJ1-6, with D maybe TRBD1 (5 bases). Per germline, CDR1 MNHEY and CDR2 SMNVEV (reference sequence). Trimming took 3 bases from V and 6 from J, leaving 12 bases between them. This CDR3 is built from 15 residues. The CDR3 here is CASSFDGTVNSPLHF. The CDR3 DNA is TGTGCCAGCAGTTTTGACGGGACGGTTAATTCACCCCTCCACTTT.

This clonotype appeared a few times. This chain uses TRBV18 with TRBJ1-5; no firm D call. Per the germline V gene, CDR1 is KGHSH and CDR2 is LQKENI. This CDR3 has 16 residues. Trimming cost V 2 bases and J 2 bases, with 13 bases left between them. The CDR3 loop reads CASSPSVSSGNQPQHF. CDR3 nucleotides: TGTGCCAGCTCACCATCCGTGTCCAGTGGCAATCAGCCCCAGCATTTT.